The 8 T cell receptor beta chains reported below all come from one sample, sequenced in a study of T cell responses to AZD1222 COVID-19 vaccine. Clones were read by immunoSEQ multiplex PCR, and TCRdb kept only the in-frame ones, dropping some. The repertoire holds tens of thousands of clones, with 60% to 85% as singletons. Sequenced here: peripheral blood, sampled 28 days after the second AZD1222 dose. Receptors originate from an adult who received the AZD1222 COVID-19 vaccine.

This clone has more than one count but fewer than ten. The CDR3 DNA is TGTGCCAGCAGCTTCCCTCAGGGTGTCTCTGAAAAACTGTTTTTT. It codes for CASSFPQGVSEKLFF. V usage is TRBV7-3 and J usage is TRBJ1-4; TRBD1 might be the D (5 bases). Germline CDR1 is SGHTA and CDR2 is FQGTGA. V lost 3 bases and J lost 7, with 15 bases in between. The CDR3 length is 15 residues.

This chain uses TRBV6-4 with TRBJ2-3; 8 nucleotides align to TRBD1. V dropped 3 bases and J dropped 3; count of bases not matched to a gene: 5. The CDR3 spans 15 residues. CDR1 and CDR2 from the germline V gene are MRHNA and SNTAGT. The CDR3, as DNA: TGTGCCAGCAGTGAATACGGGACAGGAACAGATACGCAGTATTTT. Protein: CASSEYGTGTDTQYF.

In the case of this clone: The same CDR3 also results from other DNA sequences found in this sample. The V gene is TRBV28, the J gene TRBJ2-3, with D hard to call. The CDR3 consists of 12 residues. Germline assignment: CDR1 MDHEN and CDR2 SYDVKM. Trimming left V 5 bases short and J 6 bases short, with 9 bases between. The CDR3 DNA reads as TGTGCCAGCAGTCTCCAAGGGGATACGCAGTATTTT. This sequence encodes CASSLQGDTQYF.

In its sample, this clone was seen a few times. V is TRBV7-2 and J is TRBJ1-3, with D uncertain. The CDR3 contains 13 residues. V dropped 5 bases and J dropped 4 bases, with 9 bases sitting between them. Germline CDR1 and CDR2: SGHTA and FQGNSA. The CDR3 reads CASSAGRGNTIYF. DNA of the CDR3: TGTGCCAGCAGCGCCGGACGGGGAAACACCATATATTTT.

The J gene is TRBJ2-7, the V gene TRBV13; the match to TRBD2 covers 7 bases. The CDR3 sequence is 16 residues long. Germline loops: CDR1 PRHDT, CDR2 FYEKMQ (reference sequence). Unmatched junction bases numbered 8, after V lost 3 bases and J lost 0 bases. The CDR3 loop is CASSLGGAASSYEQYF. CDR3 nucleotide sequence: TGTGCCAGCAGCTTGGGAGGGGCAGCGAGCTCCTACGAGCAGTACTTC.

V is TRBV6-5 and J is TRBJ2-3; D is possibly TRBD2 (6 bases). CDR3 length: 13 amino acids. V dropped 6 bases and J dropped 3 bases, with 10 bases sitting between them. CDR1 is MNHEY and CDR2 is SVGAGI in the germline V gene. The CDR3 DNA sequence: TGTGCCAGCAGGGGGGGAGTGACAGATACGCAGTATTTT. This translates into CASRGGVTDTQYF.

In DNA form, the CDR3 reads TGTGCCAGCAGTTCGCCCGGCAATCAGCCCCAGCATTTT. Its protein product is CASSSPGNQPQHF. J is TRBJ1-5 and V is TRBV28; D is ambiguous. The CDR3 has 13 amino acids. Trimming removed 4 bases from V and 2 bases from J, with 6 bases in between. CDR1 MDHEN and CDR2 SYDVKM come from the germline V gene.

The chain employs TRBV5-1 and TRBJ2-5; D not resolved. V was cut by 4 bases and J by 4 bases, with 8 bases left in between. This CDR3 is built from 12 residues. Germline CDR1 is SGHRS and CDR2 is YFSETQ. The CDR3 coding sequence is TGCGCCAGCAGCCGGACCAGAGAGACCCAGTACTTC. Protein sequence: CASSRTRETQYF.